Listed below are T cell receptor beta chains from one sample, sequenced in a study of cytomegalovirus exposure and HLA in healthy donors. Assay used: immunoSEQ multiplex PCR; TCRdb lists only in-frame clones, some missing. Of tens of thousands of clones listed, less than 80% are singletons. Input material: PBMCs. These receptors were taken from a woman aged 40 to 55 in good health and CMV-seropositive. The CDR3 runs from the conserved cysteine through the conserved F or W. The D gene is left open where the match is weak. Size values are once, few and many counts, or a class for expanded clones, and some rows have none.

size	D	V	J	DNA	CDR3
NA	NA	TRBV29-1	TRBJ1-4	TGCAGCGTTGAAACTGACAGTGAAAAACTGTTTTTT	CSVETDSEKLFF
NA	TRBD1	TRBV7-3	TRBJ2-1	TGTGCCAGCAGCCGTCAGGGGGCAGGCAATGAGCAGTTCTTC	CASSRQGAGNEQFF
NA	TRBD1	TRBV15	TRBJ2-1	TGTGCCACCAGCCCCGGACAGGACTCCTACAATGAGCAGTTCTTC	CATSPGQDSYNEQFF
NA	TRBD1	TRBV4-1	TRBJ1-5	TGCGCCAGCAGCCATGAAACAGGGGTCCAGCCCCAGCATTTT	CASSHETGVQPQHF
NA	NA	TRBV29-1	TRBJ2-7	TGCAGCGTTGAAATGGACTCGAACTACGAGCAGTACTTC	CSVEMDSNYEQYF
few	NA	TRBV19	TRBJ2-7	TGTGCCAGTAGAGGGCAGGGTGACCACGAGCAGTACTTC	CASRGQGDHEQYF
once	TRBD2	TRBV9	TRBJ2-3	TGTGCCAGCAGCGTAGGGGCTAGCGGACCGTCTAGCACAGATACGCAGTATTTT	CASSVGASGPSSTDTQYF
NA	TRBD1	TRBV7-6	TRBJ2-7	TGTGCCAGCAGCCCCAGACAGGGTAGCTCCTACGAGCAGTACTTC	CASSPRQGSSYEQYF
NA	NA	TRBV30	TRBJ2-1	TGTGCCTGGAGTGTACTCTGGGCCTCCTACAATGAGCAGTTCTTC	CAWSVLWASYNEQFF
NA	TRBD1	TRBV28	TRBJ1-5	TGTGCCAGCAGCCTGTGGACAGGGAATCAGCCCCAGCATTTT	CASSLWTGNQPQHF
NA	TRBD2	TRBV2	TRBJ2-5	TGTGCCAGCCGTGAGCGGGGGGGGCAAGAGACCCAGTACTTC	CASRERGGQETQYF
once	TRBD1	TRBV11-2	TRBJ2-7	TGTGCCAGCAGCTTAGGTGGACAGGGCTACGAGCAGTACTTC	CASSLGGQGYEQYF
NA	NA	TRBV5-1	TRBJ1-6	TGCGCCAGCAGCTTGGAACAGAACCAAAATTCACCCCTCCACTTT	CASSLEQNQNSPLHF
NA	TRBD2	TRBV4-2	TRBJ2-2	TGTGCCAGCAGACTTGCCGGGACTAGCGGGGGGACCCAAACCGGGGAGCTGTTTTTT	CASRLAGTSGGTQTGELFF
NA	NA	TRBV19	TRBJ2-5	TGTGCCAGTAGTGCGACTAGTTCCCAAGAGACCCAGTACTTC	CASSATSSQETQYF
NA	NA	TRBV7-9	TRBJ2-5	TGTGCCAGCAGCGCGGAACTTGGGACCCAGTACTTC	CASSAELGTQYF
NA	TRBD1	TRBV10-2	TRBJ1-2	TGCGCCAGCAGCCGAGACAGGGAAGTTCGTGGCTACACCTTC	CASSRDREVRGYTF
NA	TRBD2	TRBV5-1	TRBJ2-1	TGCGCCAGCAGCTTGAGCCTAGCGGGGGGGTGGAGCTCCTACAATGAGCAGTTCTTC	CASSLSLAGGWSSYNEQFF
NA	NA	TRBV27	TRBJ1-5	TGTGCCAGCAGTCCTATGACAGGTTATAGCAATCAGCCCCAGCATTTT	CASSPMTGYSNQPQHF
NA	NA	TRBV7-3	TRBJ2-5	TGTGCCAGCAGCTTAATCCCGGACGCGGGGAGGGAGACCCAGTACTTC	CASSLIPDAGRETQYF
NA	NA	TRBV19	TRBJ1-4	TGTGCCAGTAGTCCCCTGCCACTCTGGGAAAAACTGTTTTTT	CASSPLPLWEKLFF
NA	NA	TRBV27	TRBJ2-7	TGTGCCAGCAGTGACCATTACCCCAGTTCCGAGACAGGAACCTACGAGCAGTACTTC	CASSDHYPSSETGTYEQYF
NA	TRBD1	TRBV5-1	TRBJ1-1	TGCGCCAGCAGCCTTTCCGGGACAGGGGGGTTGAACACTGAAGCTTTCTTT	CASSLSGTGGLNTEAFF
NA	NA	TRBV7-9	TRBJ1-4	TGTGCCAGCAGCTTAGGGGAGATCCGGGATGAAAAACTGTTTTTT	CASSLGEIRDEKLFF
few	NA	TRBV28	TRBJ1-5	TGTGCCAGCAGCCACAATCAGCCCCAGCATTTT	CASSHNQPQHF
NA	TRBD1	TRBV6-5	TRBJ1-1	TGTGCCAGCACGAACAGGGGATCGGACACTGAAGCTTTCTTT	CASTNRGSDTEAFF
NA	TRBD1	TRBV6-6	TRBJ1-5	TGTGCCAGCAGTTACTCAGGACAGGGCGGGCAGCCCCAGCATTTT	CASSYSGQGGQPQHF
NA	NA	TRBV5-4	TRBJ2-3	TGTGCCAGCAGCTTGAGACTCGCGGCAGATACGCAGTATTTT	CASSLRLAADTQYF
NA	TRBD1	TRBV5-6	TRBJ1-1	TGTGCCAGCAGTTCGAATTACGGGACAGTGAACACTGAAGCTTTCTTT	CASSSNYGTVNTEAFF
once	NA	TRBV7-2	TRBJ1-6	TGTGCCAGCAGCTTATTCGGACAGCCGCCATATAATTCACCCCTCCACTTT	CASSLFGQPPYNSPLHF
once	TRBD1	TRBV30	TRBJ2-7	TGTGCCTTGAGCCGGGACAGCTCCTACGAGCAGTACTTC	CALSRDSSYEQYF
NA	NA	TRBV19	TRBJ1-5	TGTGCCAGTAGTATCTTTCACAGGGCAAGCAATCAGCCCCAGCATTTT	CASSIFHRASNQPQHF
NA	TRBD1	TRBV7-3	TRBJ1-2	TGTGCCAGCAGCGTAGACAGGGGGTATGGCTACACCTTC	CASSVDRGYGYTF
NA	NA	TRBV5-1	TRBJ1-1	TGCGCCAGCAGGGAGACAGGAGTTAACACTGAAGCTTTCTTT	CASRETGVNTEAFF
large	NA	TRBV4-1	TRBJ2-7	TGCGCCAGCAGCTATTACGTCGGGAACGAGCAGTACTTC	CASSYYVGNEQYF
once	TRBD1	TRBV4-1	TRBJ2-5	TGCGCCAGCAGCCAATTAGCGGGGACAGGGGACCAAGAGACCCAGTACTTC	CASSQLAGTGDQETQYF
NA	NA	TRBV2	TRBJ2-2	TGTGCCAGCAGTGCCCCGGGACACAACACCGGGGAGCTGTTTTTT	CASSAPGHNTGELFF
NA	NA	TRBV5-1	TRBJ2-5	TGCGCCAGCAGGCCCGCTAGTTCCGGGGAGACCCAGTACTTC	CASRPASSGETQYF
NA	NA	TRBV19	TRBJ2-7	TGTGCCAGTAGTATTTACGGGGATTTCACCTACGAGCAGTACTTC	CASSIYGDFTYEQYF
NA	TRBD2	TRBV15	TRBJ2-7	TGTGCCACCAGCAGAGGCGGGGGGAGCTCCTACGAGCAGTACTTC	CATSRGGGSSYEQYF
NA	NA	TRBV4-2	TRBJ1-2	TGTGCCAGCAGCCAAGATCCAGGGGACTATGGCTACACCTTC	CASSQDPGDYGYTF
NA	TRBD1	TRBV18	TRBJ1-2	TGTGCCAGCTCACCTCGGGACAGGGAGAACTATGGCTACACCTTC	CASSPRDRENYGYTF
NA	TRBD1	TRBV7-3	TRBJ2-1	TGTGCCAGCAGCGAACAGGGGTCGTCCTACAATGAGCAGTTCTTC	CASSEQGSSYNEQFF
NA	NA	TRBV12-5	TRBJ1-1	TGTGCTACCGCAGTCTGGCAGACTGAAGCTTTCTTT	CATAVWQTEAFF
NA	TRBD1	TRBV5-1	TRBJ1-1	TGCGCCAGCACCCGGGACAGGGAAAACACTGAAGCTTTCTTT	CASTRDRENTEAFF
NA	TRBD2	TRBV5-1	TRBJ2-3	TGCGCCAGCAGCGCTTCGACTAGCGGGGGCACAGATACGCAGTATTTT	CASSASTSGGTDTQYF
NA	TRBD1	TRBV7-3	TRBJ2-1	TGTGCCAGCAGCTTATACCGACAGGGGGGTGAGCAGTTCTTC	CASSLYRQGGEQFF
NA	NA	TRBV2	TRBJ1-2	TGTGCCAGCAGCCGGACAGCCCAATGGAACTATGGCTACACCTTC	CASSRTAQWNYGYTF